This TCR beta chain appears in the sequencing data of a study of blood T cell repertoires in COVID-19. Whole-study context: Some COVID-19 samples were acute and others convalescent; all came from the United States, Italy and Spain. Sample material is recorded as cDNA or gDNA derived from T cells, B-cell-depleted T cells, or PBMCs.

Seattle-derived patients entered the study during active infection and were followed longitudinally. V gave up 6 bases and J gave up 6 bases, with 17 bases separating them. CDR1 is SNHLY and CDR2 is FYNNEI in the germline V gene. The CDR3 consists of 14 residues. The authors' processing: Researchers report that nucleated cell counts were estimated from reference gene primer amplification. Here immunoSEQ multiplex PCR was the method, and the copy in TCRdb shows in-frame clones only, minus some. The V and J calls and the clone size are those of that table, but D and trimming were determined from the DNA. The data show approximately 170,000 clones, with less than 90% seen just once and about a tenth held by the top ten.

The sample taken for sequencing was peripheral blood. This TCR derives from a woman in her sixties or seventies with COVID-19, enrolled during active disease. The chain combines TRBV2 with TRBJ1-2; D is perhaps TRBD1 (5 bases). The CDR3 loop reads CASRGSRGANGYTF. CDR3 DNA: TGTGCCAGCAGGGGCTCAAGGGGCGCTAATGGCTACACCTTC.